The clone carrying this T cell receptor beta chain was observed a handful of times. The record originates from a study of patients and donors after allogeneic stem cell transplantation. MiXCR was run by TCRdb on the RT-PCR reads, yielding one entry per CDR3 protein. The table includes about 960,000 distinct CDR3 sequences, roughly 18% detected once. Germline lookup yields CDR1 LNHDA and CDR2 SQIVND (reference sequence). The CDR3 contains 15 residues. Trimming left V 6 bases short and J 0 bases short, with 12 bases between. The sequence came from a human donor who was either an allogeneic HSCT recipient or a stem cell or donor lymphocyte infusion donor (not recorded which). It is not recorded whose cells these are; they may come from a transplant donor. The sample comprised blood, either unsorted or a sorted T cell fraction (not recorded which). The chain couples TRBV19 to TRBJ1-5; D ambiguous. The CDR3 reads CASRWGSGSNQPQHF. The CDR3 bases are TGTGCCAGTAGATGGGGTTCAGGTAGCAATCAGCCCCAGCATTTT.